This record looks at one T cell receptor (beta chain) sequence and its context. The antigen is undetermined. It is unclear where the CDR3 begins or ends on the DNA, so no DNA is shown, and the CDR3 is as TCRdb lists it. With termini counted, the CDR3 has 16 amino acids. In germline, CDR1 is SGHVS, CDR2 FQNEAQ. Controls came from buffy coats of healthy blood donors. This entry comes from a study of STAT5B mutations in CD4+ large granular lymphocyte leukemia. In the study's own analysis: Productive clonotypes were detectable down to 2.59 x 10-5 frequency. The data were produced by immunoSEQ multiplex PCR, yet TCRdb's version contains in-frame clones alone and is incomplete. V, J and clone size were drawn from that table, and D and trimming were deduced from the DNA. The table includes around 30,000 clones, more than 75% detected once. General study points: Compared with healthy controls (2/35), patient top clones favored TRBV06 (8/27). Approximately 25% of private leukemic clonotypes occurred rarely in other patients' non-leukemic repertoires.

Sequences were obtained from CD4+ T cells from blood buffy coats. The source is a human donor in good health. This chain connects TRBV7-8 to TRBJ2-2. CDR3 sequence reads: CASSPRDRRRAGELFF.